This TCR beta chain was identified in a study of CD8 T cells in ankylosing spondylitis. General study points: Disease-linked clones were reportedly significantly enriched in matched ankylosing spondylitis synovial fluid. It appeared that ankylosing spondylitis blood was characterized by a TCR beta motif of under ten highly homologous variants. Reactive arthritis synovial fluid and blood previously showed some of these motif variants.

This clonotype was observed a single time. Its antigen remains unknown. MiXCR, applied by TCRdb to the 5' RACE reads, yields one record per CDR3 protein. This table holds a few hundred thousand distinct CDR3 sequences, 20% to 25% found once. The V gene's germline CDR1 is MGHRA and CDR2 YSYEKL. V was trimmed by 4 bases and J by 0 bases, leaving 13 bases between them. The CDR3 loop spans 17 amino acids. The sequenced sample was blood, either unsorted or a sorted T cell fraction (not recorded which). This TCR was recovered from a male donor with ankylosing spondylitis or in good health (not recorded which). The gene calls are TRBV4-1 and TRBJ2-6, with unresolved D. Written as DNA, the CDR3 is TGCGCCAGCAGCCCCCAGACATTTAGCTCTGGGGCCAACGTCCTGACTTTC. Protein sequence: CASSPQTFSSGANVLTF.